The rows below give T cell receptor beta chains drawn from one sample of a study of cytomegalovirus exposure and HLA in healthy donors. Profiling relied on immunoSEQ multiplex PCR, and the TCRdb table lists in-frame clones only, not all of them. The sample holds under 150,000 clones, 65% to 80% seen once. Specimen: PBMCs. The receptors stem from a middle-aged woman in good health and CMV-seronegative. Each CDR3 is given with its conserved first and last residue. A D gene is named only where the DNA matches it firmly. Size is stated for part of the rows, as once, few or many counts, or as a class when the clone is expanded.

TGTGCCAGCCAGGGAGGTGTTACTAATGAAAAACTGTTTTTT,CASQGGVTNEKLFF,TRBV6-5,TRBJ1-4,.,.
TGTGCCAGCAGCTACGAACAGGGCGGCTACAATGAGCAGTTCTTC,CASSYEQGGYNEQFF,TRBV7-8,TRBJ2-1,.,.
TGTGCCAGTAGTAGTATGTCCACAGATACGCAGTATTTT,CASSSMSTDTQYF,TRBV19,TRBJ2-3,.,.
TGTGCCAGCAGCCCGGGACTAGCGGGGAACAATGAGCAGTTCTTC,CASSPGLAGNNEQFF,TRBV7-8,TRBJ2-1,.,TRBD2
TGTGCCACCGTAGAGTTCAGGCTGAATACGCAGTATTTT,CATVEFRLNTQYF,TRBV7-8,TRBJ2-3,.,.
TGTGCCAGCAGCTTCAGGGCAGACACCGGGGAGCTGTTTTTT,CASSFRADTGELFF,TRBV7-3,TRBJ2-2,.,.
TGTGCCACCAGCAGAGATGGGCAGGAAGCAACCCTTAATGAAAAACTGTTTTTT,CATSRDGQEATLNEKLFF,TRBV15,TRBJ1-4,.,.
TGTGCCAGCAGGATGTCCGGGAGAAACACTGAAGCTTTCTTT,CASRMSGRNTEAFF,TRBV7-9,TRBJ1-1,few,.
TGTGCCTGGAGTGCTGGGGCAGGGGGCTTTTCTGGGGCCAACGGCCTGACTTTC,CAWSAGAGGFSGANGLTF,TRBV30,TRBJ2-6,.,TRBD1
TGTGCCAGTACTATATGGCAGGGGGGTTATAGCAATCAGCCCCAGCATTTT,CASTIWQGGYSNQPQHF,TRBV19,TRBJ1-5,.,TRBD1
TGTGCCAGCTCTACAGGGAGGGAGGAGACCCAGTACTTC,CASSTGREETQYF,TRBV5-4,TRBJ2-5,.,.
TGTGCCAGCAGAAGACTAGCGGGAGGCTACAATGAGCAGTTCTTC,CASRRLAGGYNEQFF,TRBV6-5,TRBJ2-1,few,TRBD2
TGCGCCAGCAGATCCTTAGCGGGAGAAGAGACCCAGTACTTC,CASRSLAGEETQYF,TRBV5-1,TRBJ2-5,once,TRBD2
TGTGCCAGCAGTATTCGGACAGGGCCCTACGAGCAGTACTTC,CASSIRTGPYEQYF,TRBV6-1,TRBJ2-7,few,TRBD1
TGTGCCTGGGGACAGGGGGTGGGCAATCAGCCCCAGCATTTT,CAWGQGVGNQPQHF,TRBV30,TRBJ1-5,.,TRBD1
TGTGCCAGCAGACGGACAGGGGGCATCACTGAAGCTTTCTTT,CASRRTGGITEAFF,TRBV28,TRBJ1-1,.,TRBD1